These 8 T cell receptor beta chains were all obtained from the same sample, sequenced in a study of identical twins. MiXCR was run by TCRdb on the 5' RACE reads, yielding one entry per CDR3 protein. The repertoire holds hundreds of thousands of distinct CDR3 sequences, with 6.5% to 9.5% as singletons. The same sample was also studied in work on yellow fever vaccine responses in identical twins.

Sequenced sample: memory (CD45RO+) T cells sorted from blood. The receptors shown here come from a young woman in good health.

The chain links TRBV10-2 to TRBJ1-6; D is undetermined. The V and J ends lost 4 bases and 9 bases respectively, with 10 bases between them. This CDR3 is built from 13 residues. Germline CDR1 reads WSHSY; CDR2 reads SAAADI. CDR3 loop: CASSGGRSSPLHF. The CDR3, as DNA: TGCGCCAGCAGTGGAGGAAGGAGTTCACCCCTCCACTTT.

The V and J genes are TRBV20-1 and TRBJ2-6; 14 bases align to TRBD2. J lost 0 bases, V lost 3 bases, and 4 bases had no gene match. The CDR3 covers 18 residues. Germline V CDR1 and CDR2: DFQATT, SNEGSKA (reference sequence). The CDR3 spells CSASGLAGGSSGANVLTF. The CDR3 DNA follows: TGCAGTGCTAGCGGACTAGCGGGAGGATCCTCTGGGGCCAACGTCCTGACTTTC.

This clonotype was recorded many times. J is TRBJ1-1 and V is TRBV29-1; TRBD1 matches at 7 bases. V gave up 7 bases and J gave up 1 base; unmatched junction bases: 6. CDR3 length: 13 residues. The germline V gene encodes CDR1 SQVTM and CDR2 ANQGSEA. The CDR3, as DNA: TGCAGCGCCGATAACAGGGGGAACACTGAAGCTTTCTTT. Its protein product is CSADNRGNTEAFF.

In its sample, this clonotype was seen many times. J is TRBJ2-2 and V is TRBV9; TRBD2 is a possible D gene (5 bases). Trimming left V 2 bases short and J 3 bases short, with 11 bases between. Germline values: CDR1 SGDLS, CDR2 YYNGEE. There are 15 residues in the CDR3. The chain's CDR3 is CASSVRTGDTGELFF. As DNA, the CDR3 is TGTGCCAGCAGCGTTCGTACCGGGGACACCGGGGAGCTGTTTTTT.

V gene TRBV11-2 combines with J gene TRBJ2-1; the D gene is possibly TRBD1 (6 bases). Germline CDR1 SGHAT, CDR2 FQNNGV. This CDR3 region has 16 residues. With 4 bases removed from V and 1 base from J, the gap between germline ends came to 14 bases. CDR3 nucleotide sequence: TGTGCCAGCAGCTCACAGGGTTTGGGGTCCTACAATGAGCAGTTCTTC. This translates into CASSSQGLGSYNEQFF.

This clonotype has a count of ten or more. This rearrangement joins TRBV7-9 to TRBJ2-3; D gene unclear. The V gene lost 4 bases and the J gene lost 7 bases, with 6 bases spanning the gap. CDR1 is SEHNR and CDR2 is FQNEAQ in the germline V gene (reference sequence). This CDR3 region has 11 residues. This CDR3 is CASSSDHTQYF. For the CDR3, the DNA is TGTGCCAGCAGCTCGGACCATACGCAGTATTTT.

This clonotype was seen more than once but under ten times. The rearrangement links TRBV6-1 to TRBJ2-1; maybe TRBD2 (6 bases). Trimming took 0 bases from V and 4 from J, leaving 13 bases between them. Germline-derived CDR1 and CDR2 are MNHNS and SASEGT. The CDR3 has 16 residues. The chain's CDR3 is CASSEAVQGLYNEQFF. The CDR3 nucleotides are TGTGCCAGCAGTGAAGCGGTTCAGGGACTGTACAATGAGCAGTTCTTC.

This clonotype was picked up many times. This chain links TRBV7-7 with TRBJ2-3; 10 nucleotides match TRBD2. The V and J ends lost 6 bases and 3 bases, in that order; junction bases with no gene match: 6. The germline CDR1 and CDR2 sequences are SSHAT and FNYEAQ (reference sequence). This CDR3 comprises 15 residues. This CDR3 is CASSLLAGITDTQYF. The CDR3 region has the DNA TGTGCCAGCAGTCTACTAGCGGGGATAACAGATACGCAGTATTTT. The entire variable domain, with the rest obtained from reference TRBV7-7 and TRBJ2-3, is as follows: GAGVSQSPRYKVTKRGQDVTLRCDPISSHATLYWYQQALGQGPEFLTYFNYEAQPDKSGLPSDRFSAERPEGSISTLTIQRTEQRDSAMYRCASSLLAGITDTQYFGPGTRLTVL.